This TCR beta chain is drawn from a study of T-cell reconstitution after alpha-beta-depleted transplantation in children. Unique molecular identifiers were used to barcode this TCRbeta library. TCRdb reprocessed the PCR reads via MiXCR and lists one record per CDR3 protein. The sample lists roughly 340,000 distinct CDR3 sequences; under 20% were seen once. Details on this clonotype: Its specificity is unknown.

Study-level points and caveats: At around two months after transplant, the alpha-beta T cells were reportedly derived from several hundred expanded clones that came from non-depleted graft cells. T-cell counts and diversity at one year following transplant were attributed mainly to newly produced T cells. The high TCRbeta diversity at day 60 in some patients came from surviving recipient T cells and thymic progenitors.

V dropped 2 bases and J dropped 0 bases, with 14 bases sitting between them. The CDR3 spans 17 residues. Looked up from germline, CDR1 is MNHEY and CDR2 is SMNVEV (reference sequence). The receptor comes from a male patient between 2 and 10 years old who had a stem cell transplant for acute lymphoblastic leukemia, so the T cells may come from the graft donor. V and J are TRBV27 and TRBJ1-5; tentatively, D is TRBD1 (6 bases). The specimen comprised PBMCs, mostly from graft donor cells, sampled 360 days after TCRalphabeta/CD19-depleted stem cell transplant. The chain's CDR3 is CASSLGRGVDSNQPQHF. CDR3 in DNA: TGTGCCAGCAGTTTAGGCAGGGGAGTAGATAGCAATCAGCCCCAGCATTTT.